A selection of T cell receptor beta chains follows, all from one sample in a study of blood T cell repertoires in COVID-19. Data came from immunoSEQ multiplex PCR; TCRdb stores just in-frame clones and leaves some out. The table has roughly 49,000 clones, nearly 90% seen once; the top ten hold roughly 5.3%. Sequencing used peripheral blood. These receptors were obtained from a man aged 60-69 years with active COVID-19. Both conserved end residues are part of each CDR3. A D gene is named only where the DNA matches it firmly. Expanded clones are given a class, and other clones once, few, many or no size at all.

cdr3_nt cdr3_aa clone_size cdr3_length j_call v_call d_call
TGTGCCAGCAGCTTGGTCAGGGGCACTGAAGCTTTCTTT CASSLVRGTEAFF NA 13 TRBJ1-1 TRBV5-6 NA
TGTGCCAGCAGCCAAGGACCCGGGACTACTTACCAAGAGACCCAGTACTTC CASSQGPGTTYQETQYF NA 17 TRBJ2-5 TRBV3-1/TRBV3-2 TRBD2
TGTGCCAGTAGTGCGACCTCCGGGACAGGGTATGGCAATGAGCAGTTCTTC CASSATSGTGYGNEQFF NA 17 TRBJ2-1 TRBV19 TRBD1
TGTGCCAGCAGTCCACAGGGCAGGGGCACAGATACGCAGTATTTT CASSPQGRGTDTQYF NA 15 TRBJ2-3 TRBV28 NA
TGTGCCAGTAGTATTCCGGGACAGGGTAGGAATGAGCAGTTCTTC CASSIPGQGRNEQFF NA 15 TRBJ2-1 TRBV19 TRBD1
TGTGCCAGCAGCCAAGACGGCGGGGAAACAGATACGCAGTATTTT CASSQDGGETDTQYF NA 15 TRBJ2-3 TRBV4-2 NA
TGTGCCACCAGCAGAGCGGGACAGGGTAATGTTCAGTACTTC CATSRAGQGNVQYF NA 14 TRBJ2-4 TRBV15 TRBD1
TGTGCCAGCAGTTTAACGGCAGGCCCCGAGCAGTACTTC CASSLTAGPEQYF NA 13 TRBJ2-7 TRBV12-3/TRBV12-4 NA
TGTGCCAGCAGCTTAAGTGGGAGGGGAAACACAGATACGCAGTATTTT CASSLSGRGNTDTQYF NA 16 TRBJ2-3 TRBV7-3 TRBD2
TGTGCCAGCTCACCTCTGAGGGAGGAGCAGTTCTTC CASSPLREEQFF NA 12 TRBJ2-1 TRBV18 NA
TGTGCCAGCAGCTTCACTACGAACACCGGGGAGCTGTTTTTT CASSFTTNTGELFF NA 14 TRBJ2-2 TRBV5-6 NA
TGTGCCATCAGGGATTCGACATCCTCTGGCTACACCTTC CAIRDSTSSGYTF NA 13 TRBJ1-2 TRBV10-3 NA
TGCGCCAGCAGCCCCGACAGGGCCCATTCACCCCTCCACTTT CASSPDRAHSPLHF NA 14 TRBJ1-6 TRBV5-1 TRBD1
TGTGCCAGCAGCCCCATATGGGGCAGGGGGGTAACTGGGGCCAACGTCCTGACTTTC CASSPIWGRGVTGANVLTF once 19 TRBJ2-6 TRBV7-3 NA
TGTGCCAGCAGTTTCCGCGGGAGGGTACAGTTACTAGCCAAAAACATTCAGTACTTC CASSFRGRVQLLAKNIQYF NA 19 TRBJ2-4 TRBV28 TRBD2
TGTGCCCCAAGGGTTGCGGGCAGCTACAATGAGCAGTTCTTC CAPRVAGSYNEQFF NA 14 TRBJ2-1 TRBV6-5 NA
TGTGCCAGCAGCCGTAGCGGGATTACCACCGGGGAGCTGTTTTTT CASSRSGITTGELFF NA 15 TRBJ2-2 TRBV11-2 TRBD2
TGTGCCAGCAGTGAACAGGGAATCTCAGTCACAGATACGCAGTATTTT CASSEQGISVTDTQYF NA 16 TRBJ2-3 TRBV6-1 NA
TGTGCCAGCAGTTTACCCCCTTCTAGCGGGAGCTACGAGCAGTACTTC CASSLPPSSGSYEQYF NA 16 TRBJ2-7 TRBV28 TRBD2
TGTGCCAGCAGCGCAGACAGGGTGTGGAGTGAGCAGTACTTC CASSADRVWSEQYF NA 14 TRBJ2-7 TRBV11-2 TRBD1
TGTGCCATCAGTGAGGGACTGGAGACCCAGTACTTC CAISEGLETQYF NA 12 TRBJ2-5 TRBV10-3 NA
TGTGCCAGCAGCCCAACAGACAGGGGGCAATCCTATAATTCACCCCTCCACTTT CASSPTDRGQSYNSPLHF NA 18 TRBJ1-6 TRBV7-2 TRBD1
TGCAGTGCTAGTGGCGGGTCTACCTACGAGCAGTACTTC CSASGGSTYEQYF once 13 TRBJ2-7 TRBV20-1 NA
TGTGCCAGCACTACAGGTTACACTGAAGCTTTCTTT CASTTGYTEAFF few 12 TRBJ1-1 TRBV2 NA
TGTGCCAGCAGCCAGACTAGCGGGAACCTCTACGAGCAGTACTTC CASSQTSGNLYEQYF NA 15 TRBJ2-7 TRBV4-2 TRBD2
TGTGCCAGCAGCTTAGGCCCCGGGACAGGTAACACTGAAGCTTTCTTT CASSLGPGTGNTEAFF NA 16 TRBJ1-1 TRBV7-9 TRBD1
TGCAGCGCCACCGGGACTAGCGGGAGTTCCTACAATGAGCAGTTCTTC CSATGTSGSSYNEQFF NA 16 TRBJ2-1 TRBV29-1 TRBD2
TGTGCCAGCAGCGCAAACCCGACAGGGGCCCACGAGCAGTACTTC CASSANPTGAHEQYF NA 15 TRBJ2-7 TRBV9 TRBD1
TGCGCCAGCAGTGAGCCACGGGACAGCGAGTCAACTAATGAAAAACTGTTTTTT CASSEPRDSESTNEKLFF few 18 TRBJ1-4 TRBV10-1 TRBD1
TGTGCCAGCAGCACGAGGGGACACGCGGGGGGTAGCTACACCTTC CASSTRGHAGGSYTF NA 15 TRBJ1-2 TRBV11-2 NA
TGTGCCAGCAGTGAACGGCAGACTCTTGAAGCTTTCTTT CASSERQTLEAFF NA 13 TRBJ1-1 TRBV6-1 NA
TGTGCCAGCAGCCAAGGAATCAGGGTTGGGGAGACCCAGTACTTC CASSQGIRVGETQYF NA 15 TRBJ2-5 TRBV16 NA
TGTGCCAGCAGCCCCGGGACAGACACCGGGGAGCTGTTTTTT CASSPGTDTGELFF NA 14 TRBJ2-2 TRBV7-9 TRBD1
TGTGCCAGCAATCAGCCAGCGTATGGCTACACCTTC CASNQPAYGYTF NA 12 TRBJ1-2 TRBV6-6 NA
TGCGCCAGCAGCCAGTCGGGACAGGGGTTTGGCTACACCTTC CASSQSGQGFGYTF NA 14 TRBJ1-2 TRBV4-1 TRBD1
TGTGCCAGCAGTACGGGACTGGCGGCAGATACGCAGTATTTT CASSTGLAADTQYF NA 14 TRBJ2-3 TRBV6-1 NA
TGTGCCAGCAGCCTACACCCCTGGGTAGCGGGATTCGGTGGGACCGGGGAGCTGTTTTTT CASSLHPWVAGFGGTGELFF NA 20 TRBJ2-2 TRBV3-1/TRBV3-2 TRBD2